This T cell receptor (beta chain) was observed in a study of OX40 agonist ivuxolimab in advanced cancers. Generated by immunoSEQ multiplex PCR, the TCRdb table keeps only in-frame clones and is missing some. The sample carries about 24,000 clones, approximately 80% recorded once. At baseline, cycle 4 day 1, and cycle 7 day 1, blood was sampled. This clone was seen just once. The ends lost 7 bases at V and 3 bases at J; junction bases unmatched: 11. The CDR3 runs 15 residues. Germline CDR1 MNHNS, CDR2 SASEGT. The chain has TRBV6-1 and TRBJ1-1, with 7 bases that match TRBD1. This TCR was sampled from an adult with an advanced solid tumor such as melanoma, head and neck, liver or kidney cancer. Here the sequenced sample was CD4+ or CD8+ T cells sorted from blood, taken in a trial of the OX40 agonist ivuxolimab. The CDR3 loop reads CASTRQGVYHTEAFF. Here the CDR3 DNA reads TGTGCCAGCACCCGACAGGGAGTTTATCACACTGAAGCTTTCTTT.